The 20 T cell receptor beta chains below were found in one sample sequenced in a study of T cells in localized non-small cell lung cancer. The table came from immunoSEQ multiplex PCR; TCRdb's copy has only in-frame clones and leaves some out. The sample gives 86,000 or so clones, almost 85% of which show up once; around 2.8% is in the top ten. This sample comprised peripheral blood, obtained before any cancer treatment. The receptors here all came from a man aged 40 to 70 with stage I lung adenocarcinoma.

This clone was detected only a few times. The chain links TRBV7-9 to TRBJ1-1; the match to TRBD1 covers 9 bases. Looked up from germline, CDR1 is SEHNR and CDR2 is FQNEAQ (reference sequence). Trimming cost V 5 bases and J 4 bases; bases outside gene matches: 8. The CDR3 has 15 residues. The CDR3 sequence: CASSQDRGTVTEAFF. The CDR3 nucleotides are TGTGCCAGCAGCCAAGACAGGGGGACAGTCACTGAAGCTTTCTTT.

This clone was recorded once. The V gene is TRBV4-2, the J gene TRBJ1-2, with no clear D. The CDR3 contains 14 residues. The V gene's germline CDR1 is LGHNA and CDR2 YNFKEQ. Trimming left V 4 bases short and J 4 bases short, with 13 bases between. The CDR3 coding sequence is TGTGCCAGCAGCCCTCAGCCTTTGGGCTATGGCTACACCTTC. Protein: CASSPQPLGYGYTF.

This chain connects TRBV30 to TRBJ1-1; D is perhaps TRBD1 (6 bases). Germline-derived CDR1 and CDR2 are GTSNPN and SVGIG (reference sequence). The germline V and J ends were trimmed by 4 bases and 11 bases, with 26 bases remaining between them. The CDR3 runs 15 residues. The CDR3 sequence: CAWTPLGTPVWGAFF. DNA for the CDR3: TGTGCCTGGACCCCCCTGGGGACACCCGTCTGGGGGGCTTTCTTT.

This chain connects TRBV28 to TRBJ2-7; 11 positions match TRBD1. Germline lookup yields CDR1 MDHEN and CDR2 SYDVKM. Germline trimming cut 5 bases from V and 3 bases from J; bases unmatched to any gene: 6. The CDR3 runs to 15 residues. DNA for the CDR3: TGTGCCAGCAGTGCACCCGGGACAGGGGGCTACGAGCAGTACTTC. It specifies CASSAPGTGGYEQYF.

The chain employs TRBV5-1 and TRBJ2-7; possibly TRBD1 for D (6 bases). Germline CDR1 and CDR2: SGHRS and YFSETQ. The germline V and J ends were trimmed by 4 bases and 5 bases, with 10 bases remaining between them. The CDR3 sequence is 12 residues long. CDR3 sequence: CASSPDRNEQYF. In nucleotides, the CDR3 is TGCGCCAGCAGCCCGGACAGAAACGAGCAGTACTTC.

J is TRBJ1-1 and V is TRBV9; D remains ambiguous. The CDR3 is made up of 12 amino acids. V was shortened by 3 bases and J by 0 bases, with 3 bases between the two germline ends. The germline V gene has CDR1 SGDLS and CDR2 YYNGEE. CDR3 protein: CASSAMNTEAFF. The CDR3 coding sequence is TGTGCCAGCAGCGCCATGAACACTGAAGCTTTCTTT.

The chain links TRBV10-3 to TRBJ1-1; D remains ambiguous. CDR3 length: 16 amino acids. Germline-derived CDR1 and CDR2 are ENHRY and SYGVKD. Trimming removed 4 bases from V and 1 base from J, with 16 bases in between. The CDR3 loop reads CAISVTASVGNTEAFF. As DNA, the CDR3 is TGTGCCATCAGTGTAACAGCCTCTGTAGGGAACACTGAAGCTTTCTTT.

CDR3 sequence: CAIRPSVEGNTIYF. CDR3 nucleotide sequence: TGTGCCATCAGGCCTTCGGTGGAGGGAAACACCATATATTTT. This chain links TRBV10-3 with TRBJ1-3; D is unclear. Germline values: CDR1 ENHRY, CDR2 SYGVKD. V was clipped by 6 bases and J by 4 bases, with 13 bases between them. The CDR3 has 14 amino acids.

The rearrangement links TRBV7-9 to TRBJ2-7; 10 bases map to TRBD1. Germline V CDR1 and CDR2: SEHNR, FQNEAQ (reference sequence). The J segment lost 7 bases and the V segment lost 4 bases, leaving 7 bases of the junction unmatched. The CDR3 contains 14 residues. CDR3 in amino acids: CASSSTGGSEEQYF. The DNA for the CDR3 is TGTGCCAGCAGCTCGACAGGGGGCTCGGAAGAGCAGTACTTC.

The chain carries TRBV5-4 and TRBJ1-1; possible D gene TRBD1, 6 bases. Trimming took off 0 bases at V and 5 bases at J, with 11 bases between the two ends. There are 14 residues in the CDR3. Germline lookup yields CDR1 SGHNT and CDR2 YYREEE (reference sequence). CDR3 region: CASSLVGAGTEAFF. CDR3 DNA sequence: TGTGCCAGCAGCTTGGTGGGGGCTGGAACTGAAGCTTTCTTT.

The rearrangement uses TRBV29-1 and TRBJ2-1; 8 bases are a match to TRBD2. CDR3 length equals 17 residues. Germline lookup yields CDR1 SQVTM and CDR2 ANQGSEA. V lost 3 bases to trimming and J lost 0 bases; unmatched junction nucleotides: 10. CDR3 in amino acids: CSVEGVGRGVSYNEQFF. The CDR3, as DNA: TGCAGCGTTGAGGGCGTCGGGCGGGGGGTCTCCTACAATGAGCAGTTCTTC.

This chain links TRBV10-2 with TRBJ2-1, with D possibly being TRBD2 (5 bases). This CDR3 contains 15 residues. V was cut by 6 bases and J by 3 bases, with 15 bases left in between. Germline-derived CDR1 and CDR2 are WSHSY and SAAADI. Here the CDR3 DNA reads TGCGCCAGCAGCCCCACCGAAGGAGGCTACAATGAGCAGTTCTTC. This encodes CASSPTEGGYNEQFF.

The CDR3 region has the DNA TGTGCCAGCAGCGATCGGGGTACTGAAGCTTTCTTT. Translation gives CASSDRGTEAFF. The chain uses TRBV6-5 and TRBJ1-1; D is uncertain. The germline V gene encodes CDR1 MNHEY and CDR2 SVGAGI. The V gene lost 6 bases and the J gene lost 5 bases, with 10 bases spanning the gap. The CDR3 totals 12 residues.

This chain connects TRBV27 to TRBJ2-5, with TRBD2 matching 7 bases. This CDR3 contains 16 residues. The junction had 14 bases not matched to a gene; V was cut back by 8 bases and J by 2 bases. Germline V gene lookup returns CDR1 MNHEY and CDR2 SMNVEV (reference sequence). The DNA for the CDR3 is TGTGCCAGCGGGGCTCCCACGGGACTAATACAAGAGACCCAGTACTTC. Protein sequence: CASGAPTGLIQETQYF.

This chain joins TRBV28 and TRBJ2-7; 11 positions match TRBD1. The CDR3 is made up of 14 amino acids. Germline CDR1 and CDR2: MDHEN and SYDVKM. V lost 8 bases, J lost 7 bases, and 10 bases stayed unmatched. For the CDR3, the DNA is TGTGCCAGCCGCTCCGGACAGGGGGCGCGGGAGCAGTACTTC. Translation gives CASRSGQGAREQYF.

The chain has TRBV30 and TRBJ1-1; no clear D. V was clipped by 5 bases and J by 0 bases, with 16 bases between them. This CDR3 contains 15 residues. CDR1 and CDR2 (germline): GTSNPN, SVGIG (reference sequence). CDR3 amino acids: CAWRKGEIMNTEAFF. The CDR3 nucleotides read TGTGCCTGGCGAAAGGGTGAAATCATGAACACTGAAGCTTTCTTT.

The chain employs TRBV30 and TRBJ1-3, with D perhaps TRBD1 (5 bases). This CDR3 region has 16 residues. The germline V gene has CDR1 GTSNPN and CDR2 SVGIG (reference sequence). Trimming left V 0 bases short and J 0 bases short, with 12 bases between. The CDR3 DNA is TGTGCCTGGAGTGTTACGGGACGGTACTCTGGAAACACCATATATTTT. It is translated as CAWSVTGRYSGNTIYF.

The CDR3 DNA reads TGTGCCTGTGCGGGACTAAACACCGGGGAGCTGTTTTTT. It specifies CACAGLNTGELFF. This rearrangement joins TRBV30 to TRBJ2-2; TRBD2 aligns across 7 bases. The CDR3 has 13 residues. V trimming: 6 bases; J trimming: 2 bases; junction bases outside the gene matches: 3. The germline gives CDR1 GTSNPN, CDR2 SVGIG (reference sequence).

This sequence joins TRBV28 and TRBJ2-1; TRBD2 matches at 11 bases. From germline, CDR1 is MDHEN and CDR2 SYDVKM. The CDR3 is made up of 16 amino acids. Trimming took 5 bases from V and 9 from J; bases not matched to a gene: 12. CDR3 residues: CASSSIRLAGSIEQFF. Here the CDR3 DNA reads TGTGCCAGCAGTAGTATTAGACTAGCGGGATCCATTGAGCAGTTCTTC.

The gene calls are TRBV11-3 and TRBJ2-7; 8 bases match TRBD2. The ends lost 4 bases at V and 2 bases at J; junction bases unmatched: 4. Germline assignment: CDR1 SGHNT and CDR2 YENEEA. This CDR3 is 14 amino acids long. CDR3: CASSSSGSTYEQYF. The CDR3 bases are TGTGCCAGCAGCTCCAGCGGGAGCACCTACGAGCAGTACTTC.